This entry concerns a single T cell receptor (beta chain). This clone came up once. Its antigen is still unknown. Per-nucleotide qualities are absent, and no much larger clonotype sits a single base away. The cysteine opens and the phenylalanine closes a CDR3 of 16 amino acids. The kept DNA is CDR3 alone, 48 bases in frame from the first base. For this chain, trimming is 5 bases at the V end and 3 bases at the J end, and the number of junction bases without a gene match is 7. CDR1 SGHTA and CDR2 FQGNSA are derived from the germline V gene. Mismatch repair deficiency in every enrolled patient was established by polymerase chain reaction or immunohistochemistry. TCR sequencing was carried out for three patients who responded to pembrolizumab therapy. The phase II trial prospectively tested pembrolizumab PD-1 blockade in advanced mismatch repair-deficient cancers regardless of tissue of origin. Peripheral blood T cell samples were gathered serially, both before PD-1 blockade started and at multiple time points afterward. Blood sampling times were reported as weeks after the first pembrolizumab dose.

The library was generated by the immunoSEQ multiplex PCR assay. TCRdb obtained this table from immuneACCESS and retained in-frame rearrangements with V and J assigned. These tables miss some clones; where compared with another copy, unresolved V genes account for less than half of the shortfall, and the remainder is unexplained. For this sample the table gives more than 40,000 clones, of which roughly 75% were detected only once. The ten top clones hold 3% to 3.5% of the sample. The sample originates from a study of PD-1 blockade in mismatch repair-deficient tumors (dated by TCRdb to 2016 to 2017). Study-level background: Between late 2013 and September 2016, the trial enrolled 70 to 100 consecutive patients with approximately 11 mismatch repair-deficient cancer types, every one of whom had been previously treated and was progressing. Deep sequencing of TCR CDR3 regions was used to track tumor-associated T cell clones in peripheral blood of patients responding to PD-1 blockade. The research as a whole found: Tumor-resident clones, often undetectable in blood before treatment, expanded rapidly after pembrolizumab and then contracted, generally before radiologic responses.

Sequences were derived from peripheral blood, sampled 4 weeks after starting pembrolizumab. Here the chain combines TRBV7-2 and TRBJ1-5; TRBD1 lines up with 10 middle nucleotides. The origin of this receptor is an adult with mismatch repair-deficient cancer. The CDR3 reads CASSLPGQGYNQPQHF. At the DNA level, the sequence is TGTGCCAGCAGCCTTCCGGGACAGGGGTACAATCAGCCCCAGCATTTT.